This is a list of T cell receptor beta chains from one sample in a study of vaccination and CD4 T cells after COVID-19. TCRdb used MiXCR to reprocess the PCR reads, holding one entry per CDR3 protein. The table has some 18,000 distinct CDR3 sequences, more than 50% seen once; the top ten hold 7.5% to 9%. These receptors have no known antigen. The sample was CD4+ T cells from blood, cultured in vitro. These receptors came from a human donor who had recovered from COVID-19. Both conserved end residues are part of each CDR3.

V: TRBV24-1
J: TRBJ2-5
CDR3: CATSATPGETQYF

V: TRBV4-1
J: TRBJ2-1
CDR3: CASSKTRDTVMEFF

V: TRBV18
J: TRBJ1-1
CDR3: CASSRLAQGTNTEAFF

V: TRBV7-9
J: TRBJ2-2
CDR3: CASSSPLAVNTGELFF

V: TRBV20-1
J: TRBJ2-5
CDR3: CSAKLREETQYF

V: TRBV20-1
J: TRBJ2-7
CDR3: CSARVPSGAYEQYF

V: TRBV7-2
J: TRBJ2-5
CDR3: CASSLGIGLDGTQYF

V: TRBV12-3/TRBV12-4
J: TRBJ2-1
CDR3: CASSLLAGVRNEQFF

V: TRBV19
J: TRBJ1-6
CDR3: CASSLSTVYNSPLHF

V: TRBV19
J: TRBJ1-1
CDR3: CASSFSGGTEAFF

V: TRBV20-1
J: TRBJ2-7
CDR3: CSARRGTGGDHYEQYF

V: TRBV20-1
J: TRBJ2-7
CDR3: CSARAPEGRYEQYF

V: TRBV20-1
J: TRBJ2-3
CDR3: CSAILQVFDTQYF

V: TRBV5-5
J: TRBJ1-2
CDR3: CASSPDPLIRGYTF

V: TRBV7-6
J: TRBJ1-4
CDR3: CASSLDPANEKLFF

V: TRBV7-2
J: TRBJ2-3
CDR3: CASSPPGRDTQYF